This TCR beta chain was obtained from a study of blood T cells in healthy people across ages (dated by TCRdb to the mid-2010s). With respect to the entire study: Template switching captured roughly one uniquely barcoded TCR beta cDNA molecule per two T cells in model experiments. For two donors (one aged 18 to 30 and one aged 80 or older), the study analyzed two additional independent replicas of 1 million unique cDNA reads from the same blood draw. The donors were split into four age groups: young (average about 15 years), middle-aged (39), aged (approximately 59) and long-lived (82). Using deep sequencing normalized with unique cDNA molecular identifiers, the study measured how TCR beta repertoire diversity changes with age. To avoid experimental bias, donors of different ages were distributed randomly across sequencing lanes.

Per the germline V gene, MDHEN is the CDR1 and SYDVKM is the CDR2. From the cysteine up to the phenylalanine, the CDR3 has a length of 14 residues. Only the CDR3 region is kept as DNA, spanning 42 bases read in frame from base 1. Trimming leaves V shorter by 5 bases and J shorter by 7 bases, with the junction holding 4 bases beyond the gene matches. Library construction relied on 5' RACE. Instrument on record: Illumina HiSeq 2500. A second about 7 to 12 cycle PCR used a sample-barcoded 5' primer and a J-beta primer mix. A template-switch 5' adaptor carrying 12 random nucleotides introduced a unique molecular identifier onto each TCR beta cDNA molecule. Each sample yielded at least 2.5 million CDR3-containing paired-end reads. All of the RNA was converted into first-strand cDNA using the Mint cDNA synthesis kit, with a TRBC-specific oligonucleotide serving as the primer. Following uracil-DNA glycosylase treatment, all cDNA underwent a first 18-cycle PCR with the universal primers M1SS and BC2_uni_R. The source study handled its data this way. For normalization, 1 million high-quality reads were randomly selected from each sample, with every read carrying a distinct molecular identifier. Reads sharing molecular identifiers were discarded rather than binned into consensus sequences. MiTCR, set to a Q25 quality threshold and the strictest error-elimination algorithm, was used for CDR3 identification, clonotype clustering and error correction. A nonparametric unseen species model with Euler transformation was used to estimate lower-bound total TCR beta diversity. The public reads were quality trimmed at Q25 with fastp and then assembled into clones with MiXCR by TCRdb, keeping productive beta chains. Here each entry gathers all rows of one CDR3 protein and keeps the most common genes and DNA. These V and J calls rely on TCRdb rather than the paper's analysis. The sample records about 780,000 distinct CDR3 sequences, more than 35% of which are singletons. About a sixth of the sample rests with the top ten.

A note on this clonotype: What antigen it recognizes has not been identified. Base qualities are not recorded, but no much larger clone differs from it by a single base.

The donors were about 40 Caucasian individuals from Russia, aged 6 to 90 years, who were systemically healthy. Ten milliliters of peripheral blood were drawn from each donor into EDTA-treated Vacutainer tubes. Ficoll-Paque density-gradient centrifugation was used to isolate PBMCs, with at least 6 million per sample. Total RNA was extracted from PBMCs with Trizol reagent, with at least 6 micrograms obtained per sample. Naive CD45RAhigh/CD27high T cell percentages were measured by flow cytometry on a PBMC aliquot from every donor. Results and caveats for the whole study, not just this receptor: The long-lived group showed more naive CD4+ T cells, fewer expanded clones and increased TCR diversity than the aged group, suggesting age selection. Estimates of total diversity from one million sequenced T cells were regarded as lower bounds and underestimates. Because profiling used bulk unsorted PBMCs, naive and antigen-experienced compartments could not be compared conclusively. Observed TCR beta diversity correlated strongly with the percentage of naive T cells measured by flow cytometry. Observed TCR beta diversity per million T cells fell roughly linearly with age, and a significant reduction was already apparent by age around 40. Donor CMV infection status was unknown, potentially confounding age-related changes in expanded clonotypes.

This clonotype originated in a man older than 75 in good health. The rearrangement combines TRBV28 with TRBJ1-6; TRBD1 lines up with 8 middle nucleotides. The sample consisted of blood. In nucleotides, the sequence is TGTGCCAGCAGTCCCAGGGACAGGAATTCACCCCTCCACTTT. It translates to CASSPRDRNSPLHF.